This T cell receptor beta chain was sequenced in a study of blood T cell repertoires in COVID-19. All enrollees were about 18 to 89 years old and from 20 to 25 US areas. J lost 8 bases, V lost 1 base, and 7 bases had no gene match. The CDR3 is made up of 14 amino acids. Germline V gene data show CDR1 as SGHRS and CDR2 as YFSETQ. Sequencing used immunoSEQ multiplex PCR; TCRdb keeps in-frame clones, though not all of them. The sample carries about 250,000 clones, approximately 89% recorded once. This clone was seen a single time. The rearrangement uses TRBV5-1 and TRBJ1-2; 8 bases agree with TRBD1. Sequencing was carried out using PBMCs or T cells enriched from blood (not recorded which). The sequence derives from a woman in her twenties or thirties with acute COVID-19. In DNA, the CDR3 is TGCGCCAGCAGCTTGTTCGGACAGGGTAGCGGCTACACCTTC. Translated: CASSLFGQGSGYTF.